Presented here are 13 T cell receptor beta chains from one specimen sequenced in a study of blood T cell repertoires in COVID-19 (TCRdb year 2020). The library relied on the immunoSEQ multiplex PCR assay. In TCRdb, the immuneACCESS table is reduced to in-frame sequences with V and J assigned. These tables do not hold every clone; where another copy was compared, an unresolved V gene accounts for under half, and the others remain unexplained. The sample table shows approximately 220,000 clones, and nearly 90% are seen once. Around 16% of the sample is held by the ten biggest clonotypes. What was sequenced was PBMCs or T cells enriched from blood (not recorded which). The receptors derive from a man aged 25-45 years who had been exposed to COVID-19.

V usage is TRBV4-1 and J usage is TRBJ2-1; 11 nucleotides align to TRBD1. CDR1 and CDR2 from the germline V gene are MGHRA and YSYEKL. The CDR3 length is 13 residues. The J segment lost 14 bases and the V segment lost 3 bases, leaving 6 bases of the junction unmatched. The CDR3 reads CASSQDRGRDEFF. In DNA form, the CDR3 reads TGCGCCAGCAGCCAGGACAGGGGGCGAGACGAGTTCTTC.

The V call is TRBV6-5, the J call TRBJ1-4; 11 bases align to TRBD1. Germline CDR1 reads MNHEY; CDR2 reads SVGAGI. Unmatched junction bases numbered 2, after V lost 6 bases and J lost 5 bases. This CDR3 is 14 amino acids long. The CDR3 sequence: CASSWDRGNEKLFF. The CDR3 DNA reads TGTGCCAGCAGCTGGGACAGGGGGAATGAAAAACTGTTTTTT.

With respect to this clone: The conserved phenylalanine or tryptophan is not found at the CDR3 terminus, so this likely reflects a read error. The DNA is left out, because the CDR3 cannot be placed on it with certainty; the CDR3 is given as TCRdb lists it. This chain uses TRBV5-6 with TRBJ1-4; the table's D call of TRBD1 was not tested on the DNA. The germline V gene has CDR1 SGHDT and CDR2 YYEEEE. Inclusive of both ends, the CDR3 amounts to 13 amino acids. CDR3: CASSLAPRGQGTV.

The chain employs TRBV11-2 and TRBJ2-7; TRBD2 is a possible D gene (5 bases). Trimming cost V 1 base and J 7 bases, with 8 bases left between them. Germline V gene lookup returns CDR1 SGHAT and CDR2 FQNNGV. The CDR3 totals 12 residues. The CDR3 spells CASSLVTGEQYF. The DNA for the CDR3 is TGTGCCAGCAGCTTAGTAACGGGGGAGCAGTACTTC.

This rearrangement joins TRBV7-9 to TRBJ1-6; D is possibly TRBD1 (6 bases). This CDR3 has 14 amino acids. The V gene's germline CDR1 is SEHNR and CDR2 FQNEAQ (reference sequence). V dropped 3 bases and J dropped 8 bases, with 11 bases sitting between them. The CDR3 coding sequence is TGTGCCAGCAGCTTGGAAGACAGGCATTCACCCCTCCACTTT. Protein product: CASSLEDRHSPLHF.

The CDR3, as DNA: TGTGCCACCAGCCCGAGGGGGGGAGAGAACATTCAGTACTTC. Its protein is CATSPRGGENIQYF. V is TRBV15 and J is TRBJ2-4; possibly TRBD2 for D (7 bases). Germline V gene lookup returns CDR1 LNHNV and CDR2 YYDKDF (reference sequence). This CDR3 comprises 14 residues. Trimming removed 5 bases at V and 7 bases at J, with 15 bases between.

The chain employs TRBV6-1 and TRBJ2-7, with 9 bases that match TRBD1. From germline, CDR1 is MNHNS and CDR2 SASEGT. J gave up 4 bases and V 1 base, and 11 bases lay outside the gene matches. The CDR3 extends over 17 amino acids. CDR3 residues: CASSEGIPGQGLYEQYF. The CDR3 DNA reads TGTGCCAGCAGTGAAGGAATTCCGGGACAGGGTCTTTACGAGCAGTACTTC.

The chain carries TRBV10-3 and TRBJ2-7, with D possibly TRBD2 on 6 matching bases. The CDR3 length is 14 residues. The V end lost 2 bases, the J end lost 5 bases, and 13 bases lay between the germline ends. The germline V gene encodes CDR1 ENHRY and CDR2 SYGVKD. Written as DNA, the CDR3 is TGTGCCATCAGTGAGAGGAGGGGTCGAAACGAGCAGTACTTC. As protein: CAISERRGRNEQYF.

The chain recombines TRBV19 with TRBJ2-3; tentative D call: TRBD1 (7 bases). The germline V and J ends were trimmed by 7 bases and 3 bases, with 23 bases remaining between them. CDR3 length equals 17 residues. Germline V lookup: CDR1 LNHDA, CDR2 SQIVND (reference sequence). This CDR3 is CASMGTWGQGGTDTQYF. The CDR3 nucleotides are TGTGCCAGTATGGGAACTTGGGGGCAGGGGGGTACAGATACGCAGTATTTT. The variable domain in full, completed from reference TRBV19 and TRBJ2-3, reads DGGITQSPKYLFRKEGQNVTLSCEQNLNHDAMYWYRQDPGQGLRLIYYSQIVNDFQKGDIAEGYSVSREKKESFPLTVTSAQKNPTAFYLCASMGTWGQGGTDTQYFGPGTRLTVL.

The V call is TRBV27, the J call TRBJ1-1; D possibly corresponds to TRBD1 (6 bases). Germline V gives CDR1 MNHEY, CDR2 SMNVEV (reference sequence). The CDR3 is 14 amino acids. V was shortened by 1 base and J by 5 bases, with 11 bases between the two germline ends. The chain's CDR3 is CASSLLQGSTEAFF. Here the CDR3 DNA reads TGTGCCAGCAGTTTATTGCAGGGGTCGACTGAAGCTTTCTTT.

CDR3 loop: CASKNWGRRGTYYEQYF. The CDR3 region has the DNA TGTGCCAGCAAAAATTGGGGGAGGCGGGGCACCTACTACGAGCAGTACTTC. The rearrangement links TRBV27 to TRBJ2-7; D possibly corresponds to TRBD2 (6 bases). V was trimmed by 7 bases and J by 3 bases, leaving 25 bases between them. The CDR3 runs to 17 residues. Per the germline V gene, CDR1 is MNHEY and CDR2 is SMNVEV (reference sequence).

This clone appeared once. CDR3 loop: CASSVTGVETQYF. Written as DNA, the CDR3 is TGTGCCAGCAGTGTGACAGGGGTAGAGACCCAGTACTTC. The rearrangement links TRBV27 to TRBJ2-5; 8 bases fit TRBD1. The CDR3 totals 13 residues. Germline V gene lookup returns CDR1 MNHEY and CDR2 SMNVEV (reference sequence). With V trimmed by 5 bases and J by 4 bases, 3 bases remained unmatched.

The chain joins TRBV6-2 or TRBV6-3 to TRBJ2-2, with D perhaps TRBD2 (6 bases). The CDR3 spans 16 residues. Germline V gene data show CDR1 as MNHEY and CDR2 as SVGEGT. V was cut by 4 bases and J by 0 bases, with 12 bases left in between. The CDR3 sequence: CASSFRGYANTGELFF. The CDR3 bases are TGTGCCAGCAGTTTCCGGGGGTACGCGAACACCGGGGAGCTGTTTTTT.